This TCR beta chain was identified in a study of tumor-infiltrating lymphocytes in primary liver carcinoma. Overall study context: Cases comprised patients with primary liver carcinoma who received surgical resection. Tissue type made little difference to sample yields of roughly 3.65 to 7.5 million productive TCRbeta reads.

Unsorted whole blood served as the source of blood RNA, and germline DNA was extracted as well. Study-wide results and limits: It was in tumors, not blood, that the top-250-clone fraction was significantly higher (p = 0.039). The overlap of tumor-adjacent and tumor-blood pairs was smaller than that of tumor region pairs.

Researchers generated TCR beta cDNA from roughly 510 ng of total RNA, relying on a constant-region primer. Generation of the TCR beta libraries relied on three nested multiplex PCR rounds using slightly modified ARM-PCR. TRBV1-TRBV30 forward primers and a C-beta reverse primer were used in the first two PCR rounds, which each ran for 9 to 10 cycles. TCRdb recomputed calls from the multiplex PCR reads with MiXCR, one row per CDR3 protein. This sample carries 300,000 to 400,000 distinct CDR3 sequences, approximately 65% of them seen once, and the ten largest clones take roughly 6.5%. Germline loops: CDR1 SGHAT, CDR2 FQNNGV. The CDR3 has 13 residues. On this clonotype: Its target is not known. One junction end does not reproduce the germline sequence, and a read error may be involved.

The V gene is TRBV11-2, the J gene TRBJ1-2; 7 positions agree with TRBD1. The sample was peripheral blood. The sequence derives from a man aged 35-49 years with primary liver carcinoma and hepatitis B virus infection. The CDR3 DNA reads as TGTGCCAGCAGCTTAGGAGGGACAGTTGGTTACTCCTTC. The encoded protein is CASSLGGTVGYSF. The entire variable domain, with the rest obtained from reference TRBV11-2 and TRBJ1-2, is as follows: EAGVAQSPRYKIIEKRQSVAFWCNPISGHATLYWYQQILGQGPKLLIQFQNNGVVDDSQLPKDRFSAERLKGVDSTLKIQPAKLEDSAVYLCASSLGGTVGYSFGSGTRLTVV.